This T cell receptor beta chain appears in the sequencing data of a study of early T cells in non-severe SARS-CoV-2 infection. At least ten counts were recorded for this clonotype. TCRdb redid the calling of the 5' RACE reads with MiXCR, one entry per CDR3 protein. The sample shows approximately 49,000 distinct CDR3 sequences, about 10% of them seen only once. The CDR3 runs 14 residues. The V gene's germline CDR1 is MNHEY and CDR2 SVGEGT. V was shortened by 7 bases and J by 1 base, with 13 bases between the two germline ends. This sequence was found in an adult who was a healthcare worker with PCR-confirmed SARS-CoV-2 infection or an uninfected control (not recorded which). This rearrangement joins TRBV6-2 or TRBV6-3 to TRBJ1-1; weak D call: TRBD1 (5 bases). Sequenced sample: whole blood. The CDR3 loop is CASTKGTANTEAFF. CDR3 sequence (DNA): TGTGCCAGCACAAAAGGGACTGCGAACACTGAAGCTTTCTTT.